This T cell receptor beta chain was observed in a study of OX40 agonist ivuxolimab in advanced cancers. Study-level information: Treatment of patients was with ivuxolimab, an agonistic anti-OX40 (CD134) antibody. Patients with hepatocellular carcinoma, melanoma, renal cell or head and neck cancer made up the dose-escalation patients. Overall study results and limits: Those patients achieving a partial response at 0.1-3.0 mg/kg showed among the lowest clonal expansion.

The CDR3 consists of 15 residues. Germline loops: CDR1 MDHEN, CDR2 SYDVKM. The V gene lost 6 bases and the J gene lost 0 bases, with 12 bases spanning the gap. Assay used: immunoSEQ multiplex PCR; TCRdb lists only in-frame clones, some missing. Counted here are 50,000 to 65,000 clones, less than 95% occurring once; the ten biggest clones make up over 7.5%. In its sample, this clone was seen once. The antigen is unknown. The source of this sequence is an adult with an advanced solid tumor such as melanoma, head and neck, liver or kidney cancer. The sequenced sample was CD4+ or CD8+ T cells sorted from blood, obtained in a trial of the OX40 agonist ivuxolimab. J is TRBJ1-5 and V is TRBV28; the D gene is possibly TRBD1 (5 bases). The CDR3 is CASSLDRNSNQPQHF. DNA of the CDR3: TGTGCCAGCAGCCTCGACAGAAATAGCAATCAGCCCCAGCATTTT.